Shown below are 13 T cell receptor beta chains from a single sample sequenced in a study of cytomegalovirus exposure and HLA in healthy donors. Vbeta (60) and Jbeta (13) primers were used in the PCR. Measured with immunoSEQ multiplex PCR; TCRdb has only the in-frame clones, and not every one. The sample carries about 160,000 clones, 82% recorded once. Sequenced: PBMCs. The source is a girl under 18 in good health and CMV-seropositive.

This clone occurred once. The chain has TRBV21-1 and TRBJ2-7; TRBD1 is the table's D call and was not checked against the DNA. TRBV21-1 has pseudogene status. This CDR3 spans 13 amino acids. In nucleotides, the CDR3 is TGTGCCAGCAGCACAAACAGGGCCCACGAGCAGTACTTC. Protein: CASSTNRAHEQYF.

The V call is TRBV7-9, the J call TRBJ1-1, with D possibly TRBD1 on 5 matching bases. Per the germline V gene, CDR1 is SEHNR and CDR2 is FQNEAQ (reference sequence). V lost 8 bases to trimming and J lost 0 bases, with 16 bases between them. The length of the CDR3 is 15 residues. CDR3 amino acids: CASGSGGGLNTEAFF. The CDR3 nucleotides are TGTGCCAGCGGGTCTGGTGGGGGGTTGAACACTGAAGCTTTCTTT.

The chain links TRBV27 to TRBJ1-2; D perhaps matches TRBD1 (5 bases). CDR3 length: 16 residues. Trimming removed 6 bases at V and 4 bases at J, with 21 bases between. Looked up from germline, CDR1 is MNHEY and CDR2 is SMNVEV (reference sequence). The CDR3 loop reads CASSDVLQGRIYGYTF. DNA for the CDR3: TGTGCCAGCAGCGACGTCCTCCAGGGTCGTATCTATGGCTACACCTTC.

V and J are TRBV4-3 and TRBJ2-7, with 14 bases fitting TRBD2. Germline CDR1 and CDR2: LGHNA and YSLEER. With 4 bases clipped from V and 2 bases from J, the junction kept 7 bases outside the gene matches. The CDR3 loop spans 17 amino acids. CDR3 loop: CASSLGLAGVLPYEQYF. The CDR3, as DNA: TGCGCCAGCAGCCTGGGACTAGCGGGGGTACTACCCTACGAGCAGTACTTC.

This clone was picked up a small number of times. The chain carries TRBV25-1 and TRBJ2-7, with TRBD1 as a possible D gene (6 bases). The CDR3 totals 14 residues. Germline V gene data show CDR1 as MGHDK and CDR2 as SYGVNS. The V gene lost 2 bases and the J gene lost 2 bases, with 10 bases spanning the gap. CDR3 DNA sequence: TGTGCCAGCAGTGAAGTGGGGACAACCTACGAGCAGTACTTC. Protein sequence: CASSEVGTTYEQYF.

The DNA of the CDR3 is TGCGCCAGCAGCCAGACGGCCCAGCGGGACTACGAGCAGTACTTC. Amino acids: CASSQTAQRDYEQYF. V gene TRBV4-3 combines with J gene TRBJ2-7; 7 bases map to TRBD2. This CDR3 has 15 amino acids. Germline V CDR1 and CDR2: LGHNA, YSLEER. V was pared by 3 bases and J by 3 bases, with 8 bases of the junction left unmatched.

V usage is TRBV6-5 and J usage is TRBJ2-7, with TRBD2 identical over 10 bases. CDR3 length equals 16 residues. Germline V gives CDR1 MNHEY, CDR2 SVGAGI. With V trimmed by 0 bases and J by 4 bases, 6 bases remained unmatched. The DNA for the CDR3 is TGTGCCAGCAGTTACTCCGCGGCTAGCGGGGGATACGAGCAGTACTTC. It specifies CASSYSAASGGYEQYF.

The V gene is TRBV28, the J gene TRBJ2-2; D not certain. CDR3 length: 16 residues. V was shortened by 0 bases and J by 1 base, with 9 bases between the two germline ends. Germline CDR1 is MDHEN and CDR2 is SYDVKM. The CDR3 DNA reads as TGTGCCAGCAGTTTATGGGAGAAGGAGAACACCGGGGAGCTGTTTTTT. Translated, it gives CASSLWEKENTGELFF.

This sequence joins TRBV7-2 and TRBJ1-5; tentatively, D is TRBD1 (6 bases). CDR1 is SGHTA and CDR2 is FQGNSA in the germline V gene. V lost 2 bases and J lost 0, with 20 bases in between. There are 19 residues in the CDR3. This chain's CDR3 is CASSLYGGAGAYSNQPQHF. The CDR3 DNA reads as TGTGCCAGCAGCTTATATGGGGGCGCGGGGGCCTATAGCAATCAGCCCCAGCATTTT.

In DNA form, the CDR3 reads TGTGCCAGCAGACGGGACAGAACAGGGGAGCAGTTCTTC. This gives the protein CASRRDRTGEQFF. The chain employs TRBV7-2 and TRBJ2-1, with 7 bases aligning to TRBD1. This CDR3 contains 13 residues. With 6 bases clipped from V and 10 bases from J, the junction kept 9 bases outside the gene matches. In germline, CDR1 is SGHTA, CDR2 FQGNSA. Full variable domain (missing parts from reference TRBV7-2 and TRBJ2-1): GAGVSQSPSNKVTEKGKDVELRCDPISGHTALYWYRQSLGQGLEFLIYFQGNSAPDKSGLPSDRFSAERTGGSVSTLTIQRTQQEDSAVYLCASRRDRTGEQFFGPGTRLTVL.

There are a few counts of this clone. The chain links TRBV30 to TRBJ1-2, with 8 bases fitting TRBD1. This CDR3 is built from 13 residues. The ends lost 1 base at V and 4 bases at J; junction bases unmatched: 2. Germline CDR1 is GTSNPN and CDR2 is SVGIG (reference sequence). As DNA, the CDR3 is TGTGCCTGGAGTGCTGGGACAGGCTATGGCTACACCTTC. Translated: CAWSAGTGYGYTF.

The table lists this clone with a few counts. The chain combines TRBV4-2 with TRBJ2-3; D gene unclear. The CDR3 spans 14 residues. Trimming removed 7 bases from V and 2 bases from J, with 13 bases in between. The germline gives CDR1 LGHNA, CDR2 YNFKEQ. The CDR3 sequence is CASTHLGYTDTQYF. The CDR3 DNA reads TGTGCCAGCACCCACCTCGGGTACACAGATACGCAGTATTTT.

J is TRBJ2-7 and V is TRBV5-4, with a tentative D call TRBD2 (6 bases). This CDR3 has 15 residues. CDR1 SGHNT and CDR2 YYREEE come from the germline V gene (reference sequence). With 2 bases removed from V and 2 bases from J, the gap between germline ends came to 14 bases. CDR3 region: CASSFRGTSTYEQYF. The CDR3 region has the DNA TGTGCCAGCAGCTTCCGAGGGACTTCTACCTACGAGCAGTACTTC.